This T cell receptor (beta chain) was observed in a study of human T cells and chemical hapten exposure. About the study: The use of 2% DPC on 2 cm by 2 cm of upper inner arm skin constituted sensitization. On the upper back, patch tests were applied with 0.01% DPC and read at 6 days. Study-wide results and limits: Correlating positively with patch test score were the PT1 expanded TCR counts. No alteration of TCRs above 1 in 1000 frequency was seen with DPC sensitization.

TCRdb fed the RACE reads into MiXCR, producing one record per CDR3 protein. The repertoire holds some 51,000 distinct CDR3 sequences, roughly 9.9% seen once, with 11% to 15% in the top ten. The time point: pre-sensitization, week 0. Treatment in this sample: therapeutic diphenylcyclopropenone sensitization with weekly scalp DPC. In regard to this clonotype: As yet, its antigen is unknown.

The receptor's source is a woman between 35 and 50 years old with alopecia areata. Some clones in this sample may be carry-over from other donors' samples. The material was whole blood, obtained in connection with sensitization to the hapten diphenylcyclopropenone (DPC).

The CDR3, as DNA: TGCAGCGTTGCGATTACAGGGACCTACGAGCAGTACTTC. Translated: CSVAITGTYEQYF. J is TRBJ2-7 and V is TRBV29-1; tentative D call: TRBD1 (6 bases). Per the germline V gene, CDR1 is SQVTM and CDR2 is ANQGSEA. This CDR3 region has 13 residues. The germline V and J ends were trimmed by 4 bases and 2 bases, with 12 bases remaining between them.